The 21 T cell receptor beta chains listed next were all sequenced from one sample in a study of T cell repertoires in cytomegalovirus infection. Using its own MiXCR run on the reads, TCRdb lists one record per CDR3 protein. The sample lists 830,000 or so distinct CDR3 sequences; 30% to 35% were seen once. These receptors lack a known antigen. Sample: cultured CD8+ T cells from PBMCs, taken from culture after CMV antigen stimulation. These receptors all stem from a human donor in good health (CMV status not recorded). Some clones in this sample may be carry-over from other donors' samples.

This clonotype turned up a few times. V and J are TRBV19 and TRBJ2-6, with D possibly being TRBD1 or TRBD2 (5 bases each). The germline CDR1 and CDR2 sequences are LNHDA and SQIVND (reference sequence). Trimming took off 6 bases at V and 4 bases at J, with 10 bases between the two ends. This CDR3 spans 14 amino acids. Written as DNA, the CDR3 is TGTGCCAGTAGGGGGGAGCCCGGGGCCAACGTCCTGACTTTC. This sequence encodes CASRGEPGANVLTF.

J is TRBJ1-2 and V is TRBV28; 9 bases map to TRBD1. The ends lost 5 bases at V and 3 bases at J; junction bases unmatched: 7. Germline CDR1 is MDHEN and CDR2 is SYDVKM. The CDR3 extends over 15 amino acids. The CDR3 sequence is CASSPSGQGHYGYTF. CDR3 nucleotide sequence: TGTGCCAGCAGTCCCTCGGGACAGGGTCACTATGGCTACACCTTC.

V and J are TRBV27 and TRBJ2-7; 8 nucleotides agree with TRBD2. The length of the CDR3 is 14 residues. Unmatched junction bases numbered 10, after V lost 8 bases and J lost 4 bases. Germline loops: CDR1 MNHEY, CDR2 SMNVEV (reference sequence). CDR3 DNA: TGTGCCAGCTCCAGACGGGGGGGCTTTTACGAGCAGTACGTC. Translating gives CASSRRGGFYEQYV.

The chain combines TRBV15 with TRBJ1-1; D gene ambiguous. CDR1 LNHNV and CDR2 YYDKDF come from the germline V gene (reference sequence). The CDR3 spans 15 residues. Trimming shortened V by 4 bases and J by 2 bases, and 14 bases separated the two germline ends. For the CDR3, the DNA is TGTGCCACCAGCACGATCATCAGGAGAAACACTGAAGCTTTCTTT. Its protein product is CATSTIIRRNTEAFF.

The J gene is TRBJ2-7, the V gene TRBV2; a possible D gene is TRBD1 (6 bases). Trimming took 10 bases from V and 6 from J, leaving 10 bases between them. The CDR3 has 10 amino acids. Germline V lookup: CDR1 SNHLY, CDR2 FYNNEI. CDR3 protein: CATTGLEQYF. CDR3 DNA sequence: TGTGCCACAACAGGGCTCGAGCAGTACTTC.

About this clonotype itself: A much larger clone is a single base away; this may be a read error. The chain recombines TRBV10-3 with TRBJ1-6, with a possible D match to TRBD1 (5 bases). The CDR3 is 14 amino acids. Germline loops: CDR1 ENHRY, CDR2 SYGVKD. The ends were cut back, 11 bases at V and 8 bases at J, with 19 bases in the middle. The CDR3 loop is CASRDVGTDSPLHF. The CDR3, as DNA: TGTGCCTCGAGGGACGTCGGAACCGATTCACCCCTCCACTTT.

The CDR3 reads CASSQKGQGKDEETQYF. Here the CDR3 DNA reads TGTGCCAGCAGCCAAAAGGGACAGGGAAAAGACGAAGAGACCCAGTACTTC. The chain links TRBV7-9 to TRBJ2-5; 9 bases agree with TRBD1. The CDR3 totals 17 residues. The V segment lost 5 bases and the J segment 3 bases; nucleotides outside the gene matches: 13. Germline-derived CDR1 and CDR2 are SEHNR and FQNEAQ (reference sequence).

This clonotype has ten or more counts. V gene TRBV7-9 combines with J gene TRBJ2-5; TRBD2 matches 16 bases. The CDR3 is 17 residues long. V trimming: 4 bases; J trimming: 3 bases; junction bases outside the gene matches: 5. Germline CDR1 is SEHNR and CDR2 is FQNEAQ (reference sequence). The CDR3 spells CASSSGTSGGAKETQYF. DNA for the CDR3: TGTGCCAGCAGCTCCGGGACTAGCGGGGGGGCGAAAGAGACCCAGTACTTC.

This clonotype was seen at least ten times. The gene calls are TRBV7-2 and TRBJ1-5; D uncertain. Germline V gene data show CDR1 as SGHTA and CDR2 as FQGNSA. V was trimmed by 1 base and J by 0 bases, leaving 10 bases between them. The CDR3 runs 16 residues. As DNA, the CDR3 is TGTGCCAGCAGCTTAGTTGCAGGAGATAGCAATCAGCCCCAGCATTTT. This gives the protein CASSLVAGDSNQPQHF.

This clonotype was picked up one time. The V gene is TRBV6-1, the J gene TRBJ1-2, with no clear D. Trimming pared 4 bases from V and 12 bases from J, leaving 3 bases between. The CDR3 sequence is 8 residues long. Germline lookup yields CDR1 MNHNS and CDR2 SASEGT. CDR3 nucleotide sequence: TGTGCCAGCAGTGGGAACACCTTC. Encoded protein: CASSGNTF.

The chain joins TRBV4-1 to TRBJ2-2, with 13 bases fitting TRBD2. After removal of 5 bases from V and 6 bases from J, the junction contained 3 bases not matched to a gene. The germline V gene has CDR1 MGHRA and CDR2 YSYEKL. The CDR3 sequence is 15 residues long. DNA for the CDR3: TGCGCCAGCAGCGTGGGACTAGCGGGGCCCGGGGAGCTGTTTTTT. This translates into CASSVGLAGPGELFF.

The chain carries TRBV15 and TRBJ1-2; no definite D call. Trimming took 0 bases from V and 5 from J, leaving 13 bases between them. In germline, CDR1 is LNHNV, CDR2 YYDKDF (reference sequence). This CDR3 is 15 amino acids long. The CDR3 coding sequence is TGTGCCACCAGCAGAGATAGGGCCGTAACTTATGGCTACACCTTC. This translates into CATSRDRAVTYGYTF. The whole variable domain, remainder taken from reference TRBV15 and TRBJ1-2, is DAMVIQNPRYQVTQFGKPVTLSCSQTLNHNVMYWYQQKSSQAPKLLFHYYDKDFNNEADTPDNFQSRRPNTSFCFLDIRSPGLGDTAMYLCATSRDRAVTYGYTFGSGTRLTVV.

J is TRBJ2-1 and V is TRBV7-9, with D perhaps matching TRBD1 (6 bases). Trimming removed 0 bases from V and 5 bases from J, with 11 bases in between. Germline V gene sequence: CDR1 SEHNR, CDR2 FQNEAQ (reference sequence). The CDR3 sequence is 15 residues long. Here the CDR3 DNA reads TGTGCCAGCAGCTTAGCGGACAGTTGGAACAATGAGCAGTTCTTC. Encoded protein: CASSLADSWNNEQFF.

This clonotype has more than one count but fewer than ten. This chain joins TRBV3-1 and TRBJ2-5, with D possibly TRBD2 on 6 matching bases. V was clipped by 4 bases and J by 4 bases, with 13 bases between them. CDR3 size: 14 residues. From germline, CDR1 is LGHDT and CDR2 YNNKEL (reference sequence). CDR3 protein: CASSRGPRGETQYF. The CDR3 nucleotides read TGTGCCAGCAGCCGCGGGCCGCGGGGAGAGACCCAGTACTTC.

The gene calls are TRBV5-1 and TRBJ2-1; 9 bases line up with TRBD2. In germline, CDR1 is SGHRS, CDR2 YFSETQ. V dropped 4 bases and J dropped 0; count of bases not matched to a gene: 8. The CDR3 sequence is 17 residues long. This CDR3 reads CASSPGTSLNSYNEQFF. The CDR3 nucleotides are TGCGCCAGCAGCCCCGGGACTAGCCTGAACTCCTACAATGAGCAGTTCTTC.

The DNA of the CDR3 is TGTGCCAGTGCCTACCGGGGGGGAGTCTACAATGAGCAGTTCTTC. As protein: CASAYRGGVYNEQFF. This chain links TRBV19 with TRBJ2-1, with TRBD2 matching 8 bases. With V trimmed by 8 bases and J by 3 bases, 9 bases remained unmatched. From germline, CDR1 is LNHDA and CDR2 SQIVND (reference sequence). The CDR3 covers 15 residues.

Only a few counts were recorded for this clonotype. V is TRBV28 and J is TRBJ2-2; 12 positions match TRBD2. V shed 1 base, J shed 4 bases, and the junction held 7 bases outside the gene matches. The CDR3 totals 18 residues. Germline V gene data show CDR1 as MDHEN and CDR2 as SYDVKM. CDR3 bases: TGTGCCAGCAGTTTATTATCTGTGGGACTAGCGGGCACCGGGGAGCTGTTTTTT. It translates to CASSLLSVGLAGTGELFF. Looking up the rest from reference TRBV28 and TRBJ2-2 gives the full variable domain: DVKVTQSSRYLVKRTGEKVFLECVQDMDHENMFWYRQDPGLGLRLIYFSYDVKMKEKGDIPEGYSVSREKKERFSLILESASTNQTSMYLCASSLLSVGLAGTGELFFGEGSRLTVL.

The chain is built from TRBV12-3 or TRBV12-4 and TRBJ1-1; D gene unclear. The CDR3 is 14 residues long. Trimming shortened V by 7 bases and J by 5 bases, and 17 bases separated the two germline ends. CDR3 protein: CASNTEAFETEAFF. The CDR3 coding sequence is TGTGCCAGCAATACCGAGGCATTTGAGACTGAAGCTTTCTTT.

The chain is built from TRBV4-3 and TRBJ2-7; tentatively, D is TRBD1 or TRBD2 (8 bases each). Trimming cost V 4 bases and J 6 bases, with 31 bases left between them. CDR1 is LGHNA, CDR2 YSLEER, per germline. This CDR3 region has 19 residues. DNA for the CDR3: TGCGCCAGCAGCCCGCGGACAGGGAGAGGGTCGGGGGGGCCTCTCGAGCAGTACGTC. Translating gives CASSPRTGRGSGGPLEQYV.

This clonotype was observed at least ten times. V is TRBV6-6 and J is TRBJ1-2; no clear D gene. The V end was cut by 2 bases, the J end by 0 bases, with 13 bases between. The length of the CDR3 is 16 residues. CDR1 is MNHNY and CDR2 is SVGAGI in the germline V gene (reference sequence). The CDR3 protein is CASSYLSRDPNYGYTF. In DNA form, the CDR3 reads TGTGCCAGCAGTTACCTTTCCAGAGATCCTAACTATGGCTACACCTTC.

The V call is TRBV27, the J call TRBJ2-2; D remains unclear. V lost 4 bases and J 4 bases, leaving 16 bases between the germline ends. Germline V lookup: CDR1 MNHEY, CDR2 SMNVEV (reference sequence). CDR3 length equals 16 residues. The CDR3 DNA reads as TGTGCCAGCAGTTCCTTCGACATACACCCCACCGGGGAGCTGTTTTTT. It yields the protein CASSSFDIHPTGELFF.